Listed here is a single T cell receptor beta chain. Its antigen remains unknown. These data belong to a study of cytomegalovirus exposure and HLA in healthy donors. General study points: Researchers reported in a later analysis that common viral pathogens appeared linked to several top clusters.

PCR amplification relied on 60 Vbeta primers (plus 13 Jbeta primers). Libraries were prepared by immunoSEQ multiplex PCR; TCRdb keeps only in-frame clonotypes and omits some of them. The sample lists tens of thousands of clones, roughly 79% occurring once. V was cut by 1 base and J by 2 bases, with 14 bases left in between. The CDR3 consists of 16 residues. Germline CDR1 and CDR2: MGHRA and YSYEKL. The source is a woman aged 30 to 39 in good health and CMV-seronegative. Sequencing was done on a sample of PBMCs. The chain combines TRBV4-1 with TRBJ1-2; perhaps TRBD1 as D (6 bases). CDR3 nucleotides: TGCGCCAGCAGCCAAGCTCTAAACAGGGCCAACTATGGCTACACCTTC. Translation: CASSQALNRANYGYTF.